The entry below gives a single T cell receptor (beta chain) sequence along with its context. The data are from a study of blood T cell repertoires in COVID-19. As for the study in general: Acute-phase and convalescent COVID-19 samples originated in the United States, Italy and Spain. PBMCs, B-cell-depleted T cells, or T cells provided the cDNA or gDNA that made up the material.

V was shortened by 2 bases and J by 0 bases, with 14 bases between the two germline ends. Germline V gene lookup returns CDR1 MNHEY and CDR2 SVGEGT. This CDR3 region has 17 residues. Under the authors' procedure: The assay estimated nucleated cells by amplifying reference gene primers. Produced via immunoSEQ multiplex PCR; TCRdb's table is partial and in-frame only. Clone size and the V and J calls come from that table; the DNA yielded D and trimming. The sample holds around 21,000 clones, 70% to 80% seen once. The chain uses TRBV6-2 or TRBV6-3 and TRBJ2-4; TRBD1 is a possible D gene (5 bases). This TCR was recovered from a man older than 75 with acute or convalescent COVID-19. The sample comprised peripheral blood. CDR3 DNA: TGTGCCAGCAGTTACAAAGGACATCGTTTAGCCAAAAACATTCAGTACTTC. Translation gives CASSYKGHRLAKNIQYF.